This is a list of T cell receptor beta chains from one sample in a study of blood T cell repertoires in COVID-19. This table comes from immunoSEQ multiplex PCR, and its TCRdb copy is limited to in-frame clones, with some not included. This sample has approximately 450,000 clones, with roughly 87% found just once. What was sequenced was PBMCs or T cells enriched from blood (not recorded which). Receptors were obtained from a woman between 18 and 29 years old with acute COVID-19. Each CDR3 is given with its conserved first and last residue. A D gene is named only where the DNA matches it firmly. Part of the rows lack a size; the others show once, few, many or a class for expanded clones.

cdr3_aa cdr3_nt j_call d_call v_call clone_size
CASVQGNSPLHF TGTGCCAGCGTACAGGGTAATTCACCCCTCCACTTT TRBJ1-6 - TRBV3-1/TRBV3-2 -
CASSSDRVVLNSPLHF TGTGCCAGCAGTAGCGACAGGGTTGTGCTGAATTCACCCCTCCACTTT TRBJ1-6 TRBD1 TRBV2 -
CATKTSPLQETQYF TGTGCCACTAAGACTAGCCCCCTGCAAGAGACCCAGTACTTC TRBJ2-5 TRBD2 TRBV19 -
CATSDPTSGGAEDTQYF TGTGCCACCAGTGATCCAACTAGCGGGGGGGCGGAGGATACGCAGTATTTT TRBJ2-3 TRBD2 TRBV24-1 -
CASTNAGGPFNEQFF TGTGCCAGCACTAACGCGGGGGGGCCTTTCAATGAGCAGTTCTTC TRBJ2-1 TRBD2 TRBV6-5 -
CASSTVGGSGELFF TGTGCCAGTAGTACCGTCGGGGGGTCGGGGGAGCTGTTTTTT TRBJ2-2 TRBD2 TRBV19 -
CASSSREGPDQPQHF TGTGCCAGCTCTTCCCGGGAGGGGCCTGATCAGCCCCAGCATTTT TRBJ1-5 - TRBV18 once
CASSIGAPASYEQYF TGTGCCAGTAGTATAGGGGCTCCGGCTTCCTACGAGCAGTACTTC TRBJ2-7 - TRBV19 -
CASRYTTGMMNTEAFF TGTGCCAGCAGGTACACGACAGGGATGATGAACACTGAAGCTTTCTTT TRBJ1-1 TRBD1 TRBV2 -
CASSSPGQGVMGEQFF TGTGCCAGTAGTTCTCCGGGACAGGGGGTTATGGGTGAGCAGTTCTTC TRBJ2-1 TRBD1 TRBV19 -
CASSFRLAGELFF TGTGCCAGCAGTTTCAGACTAGCCGGGGAGCTGTTTTTT TRBJ2-2 - TRBV27 once
CASSSQTGSQPQHF TGTGCCAGCAGCTCTCAGACAGGGAGTCAGCCCCAGCATTTT TRBJ1-5 TRBD1 TRBV3-1/TRBV3-2 -
CASSLMKGRSPLHF TGCGCCAGCAGCTTGATGAAGGGGCGATCACCCCTCCACTTT TRBJ1-6 - TRBV5-1 -
CASSPALAGVLEQYF TGTGCCAGCAGCCCTGCCCTAGCGGGAGTGTTAGAGCAGTACTTC TRBJ2-7 TRBD2 TRBV27 -
CASSSGISYGYTF TGTGCCAGTAGTAGCGGGATATCCTATGGCTACACCTTC TRBJ1-2 - TRBV19 -
CASSSGTGVYEQYF TGTGCCAGCAGCTCAGGGACAGGGGTATACGAGCAGTACTTC TRBJ2-7 TRBD1 TRBV11-2 once
CASSLLGGQNTGELFF TGCGCCAGCAGCTTGCTCGGGGGGCAAAACACCGGGGAGCTGTTTTTT TRBJ2-2 - TRBV5-1 -
CASSFWTAYGYTF TGTGCCAGCAGCTTCTGGACAGCCTATGGCTACACCTTC TRBJ1-2 - TRBV5-6 -
CASLRTNRTGPGGNQPQHF TGCGCCAGCCTCCGCACCAACCGGACAGGGCCGGGGGGCAATCAGCCCCAGCATTTT TRBJ1-5 TRBD1 TRBV23-1 -
CASRVQSSGNTIYF TGTGCCAGCAGAGTACAGTCATCTGGAAACACCATATATTTT TRBJ1-3 - TRBV6-5 few
CASSKLGLAGIYEQYF TGTGCCAGCAGCAAACTCGGACTAGCGGGAATCTACGAGCAGTACTTC TRBJ2-7 TRBD2 TRBV7-9 -
CASSQEPTSGGDYEQFF TGCGCCAGCAGCCAAGAGCCCACTAGCGGGGGGGACTATGAGCAGTTCTTC TRBJ2-1 TRBD2 TRBV4-1 -
CASSQGWASGDQETQYF TGCGCCAGCAGCCAAGGTTGGGCTAGCGGGGATCAAGAGACCCAGTACTTC TRBJ2-5 TRBD2 TRBV4-3 -
CASTRDTHTEAFF TGTGCCAGCACCAGGGACACCCACACTGAAGCTTTCTTT TRBJ1-1 - TRBV2 once
CSVAQGGSGNTIYF TGCAGCGTTGCTCAGGGAGGTAGTGGAAACACCATATATTTT TRBJ1-3 - TRBV29-1 -
CASSLGGRDNQPQHF TGTGCCAGCAGCTTGGGAGGGAGAGACAATCAGCCCCAGCATTTT TRBJ1-5 - TRBV5-4 once
CASSLAQGRWTGELFF TGTGCCAGCAGCTTGGCCCAGGGGCGCTGGACCGGGGAGCTGTTTTTT TRBJ2-2 - TRBV5-8 -
CASSGAVYEQYF TGTGCCAGCAGTGGTGCAGTTTACGAGCAGTACTTC TRBJ2-7 - TRBV2 -
CASSAWTSGRSRRDEQFF TGTGCCAGTAGTGCCTGGACTAGCGGGAGAAGCAGGAGGGATGAGCAGTTCTTC TRBJ2-1 TRBD2 TRBV19 -
CASSRARAGELFF TGTGCCAGCTCACGGGCGCGGGCCGGGGAGCTGTTTTTT TRBJ2-2 - TRBV18 -
CASSRGQGPTEAFF TGCGCCAGCAGCCGCGGACAGGGTCCTACTGAAGCTTTCTTT TRBJ1-1 TRBD1 TRBV4-1 -
CAGGTEDEKLFF TGTGCCGGCGGGACAGAAGATGAAAAACTGTTTTTT TRBJ1-4 TRBD1 TRBV28 -
CASSFGAQETQYF TGTGCCAGCAGCTTTGGGGCACAAGAGACCCAGTACTTC TRBJ2-5 - TRBV7-6 -
CASSLFRGWTGELFF TGTGCCAGCAGCTTGTTCAGGGGATGGACCGGGGAGCTGTTTTTT TRBJ2-2 - TRBV5-5 -
CAISEWHGKAGGIGELFF TGTGCCATCAGTGAGTGGCACGGGAAAGCGGGAGGTATCGGGGAGCTGTTTTTT TRBJ2-2 TRBD2 TRBV10-3 -
CATGDRVSEKLFF TGTGCCACGGGAGACAGGGTTTCTGAAAAACTGTTTTTT TRBJ1-4 TRBD1 TRBV10-3 -
CASSKGTSGVQETQYF TGTGCCAGCAGCAAGGGGACTAGCGGAGTCCAAGAGACCCAGTACTTC TRBJ2-5 TRBD2 TRBV5-8 -
CASSWDRTGQPQHF TGTGCCAGCAGTTGGGACAGGACCGGGCAGCCCCAGCATTTT TRBJ1-5 TRBD1 TRBV28 -
CASRQALDYGYTF TGTGCCAGCAGACAGGCTCTCGACTATGGCTACACCTTC TRBJ1-2 - TRBV6-5 -
CASSQDWGGWVEKLFF TGTGCCAGCAGCCAAGATTGGGGGGGTTGGGTTGAAAAACTGTTTTTT TRBJ1-4 - TRBV4-2 -
CASSIRQGAGNTIYF TGTGCCAGCAGCATACGACAGGGCGCTGGAAACACCATATATTTT TRBJ1-3 TRBD1 TRBV9 -
CASSQNRDNYEQYF TGTGCCAGCAGCCAAAACCGGGACAACTACGAGCAGTACTTC TRBJ2-7 - TRBV3-1/TRBV3-2 -
CASSGVQGRGYTF TGTGCCAGCAGCGGGGTACAGGGGCGGGGCTACACCTTC TRBJ1-2 TRBD1 TRBV6-5 -
CASSPGGSGNTIYF TGTGCCAGCAGCCCAGGGGGGTCTGGAAACACCATATATTTT TRBJ1-3 TRBD1 TRBV7-9 -
CASSELTGHQPQHF TGTGCCAGCAGTGAATTAACAGGGCATCAGCCCCAGCATTTT TRBJ1-5 - TRBV6-1 -
CASSPATGDGYTF TGTGCCAGCAGCCCCGCCACAGGGGATGGCTACACCTTC TRBJ1-2 TRBD1 TRBV28 -
CSVPSEDSYEQYF TGCAGCGTTCCCTCGGAGGACTCCTACGAGCAGTACTTC TRBJ2-7 - TRBV29-1 -
CASSESGRQYSNQPQHF TGCGCCAGCAGTGAGTCGGGGAGGCAGTATAGCAATCAGCCCCAGCATTTT TRBJ1-5 - TRBV10-2 -